The 29 T cell receptor beta chains reported below all come from one sample, sequenced in a study of cytomegalovirus exposure and HLA in healthy donors. PCR involved 60 Vbeta and 13 Jbeta primers. Assay used: immunoSEQ multiplex PCR; TCRdb lists only in-frame clones, some missing. The data show 180,000 or so clones, approximately 83% seen once. Material for sequencing was PBMCs. Receptor source: a man aged 18 to 29 in good health and CMV-seropositive.

As concerns this clone: At one of its ends the junction is not consistent with the germline gene, which may arise from a read error. This chain uses TRBV7-9 with TRBJ1-2; weak D call: TRBD1 (5 bases). This CDR3 spans 13 amino acids. Per germline, CDR1 SEHNR and CDR2 FQNEAQ (reference sequence). CDR3 residues: CSSSGRESGGYTF. The CDR3 nucleotides are TGTTCCAGCAGCGGCAGGGAATCGGGTGGCTACACCTTC. Together with reference TRBV7-9 and TRBJ1-2, the CDR3 gives the full variable domain: DTGVSQNPRHKITKRGQNVTFRCDPISEHNRLYWYRQTLGQGPEFLTYFQNEAQLEKSRLLSDRFSAERPKGSFSTLEIQRTEQGDSAMYLCSSSGRESGGYTFGSGTRLTVV.

Concerning this clone: This sample also contains other DNA sequences that code for the same CDR3. V usage is TRBV7-6 and J usage is TRBJ1-4; maybe TRBD1 (5 bases). With 0 bases removed from V and 4 bases from J, the gap between germline ends came to 9 bases. This CDR3 has 15 amino acids. The germline V gene has CDR1 SGHVS and CDR2 FNYEAQ. The CDR3 DNA is TGTGCCAGCAGCTTAGCCGGGACTCATAATGAAAAACTGTTTTTT. The encoded protein is CASSLAGTHNEKLFF.

V is TRBV6-1 and J is TRBJ1-2; D gene uncertain. The CDR3 is made up of 15 amino acids. V was shortened by 8 bases and J by 3 bases, with 19 bases between the two germline ends. CDR1 and CDR2 from the germline V gene are MNHNS and SASEGT. CDR3 sequence: CASYFEGFWYYGYTF. In nucleotides, the CDR3 is TGTGCCAGCTATTTCGAGGGTTTTTGGTACTATGGCTACACCTTC.

As to this clone: At one boundary the junction diverges from the germline segment, which might be a read error. The chain carries TRBV7-9 and TRBJ2-7, with TRBD2 as a possible D gene (5 bases). The CDR3 length is 15 residues. CDR1 is SEHNR, CDR2 FQNEAQ, per germline (reference sequence). The CDR3 loop reads CSSSPIVGSPYEQYF. CDR3 bases: TGTTCCAGCAGCCCCATTGTTGGGAGTCCCTACGAGCAGTACTTC. Using reference TRBV7-9 and TRBJ2-7 for the parts outside the CDR3, the full variable domain is DTGVSQNPRHKITKRGQNVTFRCDPISEHNRLYWYRQTLGQGPEFLTYFQNEAQLEKSRLLSDRFSAERPKGSFSTLEIQRTEQGDSAMYLCSSSPIVGSPYEQYFGPGTRLTVT.

The chain carries TRBV9 and TRBJ2-5; no clear D gene. Trimming shortened V by 2 bases and J by 3 bases, and 8 bases separated the two germline ends. The CDR3 spans 13 residues. The V gene's germline CDR1 is SGDLS and CDR2 YYNGEE. The CDR3 protein is CASSVNHKETQYF. CDR3 coding DNA: TGTGCCAGCAGCGTTAACCACAAAGAGACCCAGTACTTC. Using reference TRBV9 and TRBJ2-5 for the parts outside the CDR3, the full variable domain is DSGVTQTPKHLITATGQRVTLRCSPRSGDLSVYWYQQSLDQGLQFLIQYYNGEERAKGNILERFSAQQFPDLHSELNLSSLELGDSALYFCASSVNHKETQYFGPGTRLLVL.

The chain recombines TRBV5-1 with TRBJ1-2, with D unclear. The germline V and J ends were trimmed by 0 bases and 4 bases, with 10 bases remaining between them. This CDR3 is 14 amino acids long. CDR1 is SGHRS, CDR2 YFSETQ, per germline. The CDR3 sequence is CASSLVEQSYGYTF. CDR3 sequence (DNA): TGCGCCAGCAGCTTGGTTGAGCAAAGCTATGGCTACACCTTC. Full variable domain (outside the CDR3, taken from reference TRBV5-1 and TRBJ1-2): KAGVTQTPRYLIKTRGQQVTLSCSPISGHRSVSWYQQTPGQGLQFLFEYFSETQRNKGNFPGRFSGRQFSNSRSEMNVSTLELGDSALYLCASSLVEQSYGYTFGSGTRLTVV.

The chain employs TRBV7-2 and TRBJ2-7, with D possibly being TRBD1 (7 bases). The CDR3 extends over 17 amino acids. Trimming cost V 6 bases and J 0 bases, with 21 bases left between them. Germline-derived CDR1 and CDR2 are SGHTA and FQGNSA. The CDR3: CASSHNLRGQSSYEQYF. DNA of the CDR3: TGTGCCAGCAGTCATAACTTGCGGGGACAGAGCTCCTACGAGCAGTACTTC.

The chain couples TRBV18 to TRBJ2-7, with D tentatively TRBD1 (6 bases). Germline lookup yields CDR1 KGHSH and CDR2 LQKENI. The CDR3 extends over 14 amino acids. Trimming pared 1 base from V and 0 bases from J, leaving 7 bases between. Here the CDR3 reads CASSPRTASYEQYF. The CDR3 bases are TGTGCCAGCTCACCACGGACAGCCTCCTACGAGCAGTACTTC.

The V call is TRBV5-1, the J call TRBJ2-5; the D gene is possibly TRBD1 (6 bases). CDR1 and CDR2 from the germline V gene are SGHRS and YFSETQ. The germline V and J ends were trimmed by 0 bases and 1 base, with 7 bases remaining between them. The CDR3 is 14 residues long. The CDR3 DNA reads TGCGCCAGCAGCTTGGGGACAGCCCAAGAGACCCAGTACTTC. Its translation is CASSLGTAQETQYF.

V usage is TRBV5-4 and J usage is TRBJ2-1; 10 bases are a match to TRBD2. This CDR3 is built from 16 residues. Germline V gene lookup returns CDR1 SGHNT and CDR2 YYREEE (reference sequence). V shed 1 base, J shed 6 bases, and the junction held 7 bases outside the gene matches. This chain's CDR3 is CASSLYSGGRVNEQFF. CDR3 coding DNA: TGTGCCAGCAGCTTGTATAGCGGGGGGCGAGTCAATGAGCAGTTCTTC.

The chain employs TRBV4-3 and TRBJ2-3, with a tentative D call TRBD1 (5 bases). CDR3 size: 16 residues. Per germline, CDR1 LGHNA and CDR2 YSLEER. V lost 0 bases and J 2 bases, leaving 12 bases between the germline ends. This chain's CDR3 is CASSQDRQGFTDTQYF. In DNA form, the CDR3 reads TGCGCCAGCAGCCAAGATAGGCAGGGCTTCACAGATACGCAGTATTTT.

A few counts support this clone. This chain joins TRBV6-5 and TRBJ1-5; D ambiguous. CDR1 is MNHEY, CDR2 SVGAGI, per germline. V lost 2 bases, J lost 6 bases, and 14 bases lay in between. The CDR3 consists of 15 residues. CDR3 coding DNA: TGTGCCAGCAGTTACGCCCGAGGTGTCGGTCAGCCCCAGCATTTT. Translation gives CASSYARGVGQPQHF.

V usage is TRBV2 and J usage is TRBJ2-3; tentative D call: TRBD2 (6 bases). The CDR3 has 13 residues. Germline V lookup: CDR1 SNHLY, CDR2 FYNNEI. Trimming took off 7 bases at V and 0 bases at J, with 8 bases between the two ends. CDR3 amino acids: CASTSGSTDTQYF. The CDR3 DNA follows: TGTGCCAGCACAAGCGGGAGCACAGATACGCAGTATTTT.

Notes on this clone: Its ends do not fully match the called genes, so a read error is possible. CDR3 in amino acids: CASSRRDRPFHEQYF. The CDR3 nucleotides read TGTGCTAGCAGCCGCAGGGACAGACCTTTCCACGAGCAGTACTTC. The chain is built from TRBV7-7 and TRBJ2-7; 7 bases agree with TRBD1. The CDR3 covers 15 residues. Germline CDR1 SSHAT, CDR2 FNYEAQ (reference sequence). Filled out from reference TRBV7-7 and TRBJ2-7, the complete variable domain reads GAGVSQSPRYKVTKRGQDVTLRCDPISSHATLYWYQQALGQGPEFLTYFNYEAQPDKSGLPSDRFSAERPEGSISTLTIQRTEQRDSAMYRCASSRRDRPFHEQYFGPGTRLTVT.

The V and J genes are TRBV6-1 and TRBJ2-1; 13 bases are a match to TRBD2. The germline V gene has CDR1 MNHNS and CDR2 SASEGT. The CDR3 sequence is 17 residues long. V was pared by 3 bases and J by 8 bases, with 10 bases of the junction left unmatched. In DNA, the CDR3 is TGTGCCAGCAGTGATCTAATACTAGCGGGGGGGCCCTATGAGCAGTTCTTC. It translates to CASSDLILAGGPYEQFF.

The chain has TRBV18 and TRBJ2-7, with 9 bases matching TRBD2. The V and J ends lost 4 bases and 3 bases, in that order; junction bases with no gene match: 10. There are 16 residues in the CDR3. Germline V gene data show CDR1 as KGHSH and CDR2 as LQKENI. The CDR3 DNA reads as TGTGCCAGCTCACTAAAGCGGGGGGACACATACTACGAGCAGTACTTC. This codes for CASSLKRGDTYYEQYF.

J is TRBJ2-1 and V is TRBV4-2; 9 bases are a match to TRBD1. J lost 5 bases, V lost 4 bases, and 12 bases had no gene match. Germline loops: CDR1 LGHNA, CDR2 YNFKEQ. The CDR3 runs 17 residues. CDR3 bases: TGTGCCAGCAGCCCCCCCGTGAGGGACAGGGTCCACAATGAGCAGTTCTTC. Translated, it gives CASSPPVRDRVHNEQFF.

This chain links TRBV19 with TRBJ1-1; D is uncertain. CDR3 length: 13 amino acids. Germline-derived CDR1 and CDR2 are LNHDA and SQIVND (reference sequence). V was shortened by 6 bases and J by 4 bases, with 12 bases between the two germline ends. The CDR3 sequence: CASSTAGPTEAFF. In DNA form, the CDR3 reads TGTGCCAGTAGCACAGCCGGTCCCACTGAAGCTTTCTTT.

This clone was picked up one time. The chain employs TRBV11-2 and TRBJ1-5, with no clear D. Deletions cut 5 bases from V and 0 bases from J, with 5 bases between. In germline, CDR1 is SGHAT, CDR2 FQNNGV. The CDR3 sequence is 13 residues long. The CDR3 coding sequence is TGTGCCAGCAGCCCCTATAGCAATCAGCCCCAGCATTTT. It codes for CASSPYSNQPQHF.

This clone was seen only once. V is TRBV9 and J is TRBJ2-5; D ambiguous. The J call is uncertain, as TRBJ2-7 better fits the DNA end. This CDR3 spans 13 amino acids. Germline V gene lookup returns CDR1 SGDLS and CDR2 YYNGEE. CDR3 sequence reads: CASSVGVNYEQYF. The CDR3 nucleotides read TGTGCCAGCAGCGTAGGTGTGAACTACGAGCAGTACTTC.

This chain connects TRBV6-5 to TRBJ1-1; possibly TRBD1 for D (6 bases). CDR3 length: 15 residues. The germline V and J ends were trimmed by 5 bases and 0 bases, with 13 bases remaining between them. The V gene's germline CDR1 is MNHEY and CDR2 SVGAGI. DNA of the CDR3: TGTGCCAGCAGTCAGGGGAGGGGGTTGAACACTGAAGCTTTCTTT. Translated: CASSQGRGLNTEAFF.

V gene TRBV6-1 combines with J gene TRBJ1-2; TRBD1 matches at 7 bases. The ends lost 0 bases at V and 4 bases at J; junction bases unmatched: 5. This CDR3 is built from 15 residues. The V gene's germline CDR1 is MNHNS and CDR2 SASEGT. CDR3 protein: CASSEAEGQSYGYTF. In DNA, the CDR3 is TGTGCCAGCAGTGAAGCGGAGGGACAGAGCTATGGCTACACCTTC.

This clone came up once. V gene TRBV14 combines with J gene TRBJ2-3; tentatively, D is TRBD2 (7 bases). Germline loops: CDR1 SGHDN, CDR2 FVKESK. The CDR3 is 16 residues long. V was clipped by 0 bases and J by 3 bases, with 13 bases between them. The CDR3 loop reads CASSQERTRGTDTQYF. CDR3 nucleotides: TGTGCCAGCAGCCAAGAACGGACTAGGGGGACAGATACGCAGTATTTT.

CDR3 sequence: CASSLYRGMSEQFF. The CDR3 DNA follows: TGCGCCAGCAGCCTCTATCGGGGGATGAGTGAGCAGTTCTTC. The V call is TRBV5-1, the J call TRBJ2-1; TRBD2 might be the D (6 bases). The V gene lost 4 bases and the J gene lost 9 bases, with 17 bases spanning the gap. Germline V gives CDR1 SGHRS, CDR2 YFSETQ. The CDR3 extends over 14 amino acids.

This clone appeared once. The J gene is TRBJ1-1, the V gene TRBV27; 7 bases are a match to TRBD1. The germline V gene has CDR1 MNHEY and CDR2 SMNVEV (reference sequence). Trimming took 3 bases from V and 0 from J; bases not matched to a gene: 13. The CDR3 length is 18 residues. The CDR3 DNA follows: TGTGCCAGCAGTTTCGGGGGCGAGGGGGCGTACATGAACACTGAAGCTTTCTTT. This codes for CASSFGGEGAYMNTEAFF.

The CDR3 here is CASTRDRGQETQYF. The CDR3 DNA is TGTGCCAGCACCCGGGACAGAGGACAAGAGACCCAGTACTTC. The genes are TRBV6-1 and TRBJ2-5, with TRBD1 matching 7 bases. J lost 2 bases, V lost 7 bases, and 7 bases had no gene match. Germline values: CDR1 MNHNS, CDR2 SASEGT. This CDR3 comprises 14 residues.

On this clone itself: One end of the junction fails to match germline, which may point to a read error. V usage is TRBV7-9 and J usage is TRBJ1-6, with D unclear. The length of the CDR3 is 15 residues. The germline V gene encodes CDR1 SEHNR and CDR2 FQNEAQ (reference sequence). The CDR3 bases are TGTTCCAGCAGCTTAAGCAGGTTAAAAAATTCACCCCTCCACTTT. It encodes CSSSLSRLKNSPLHF.

Notes on this clone: At the DNA level, this CDR3 is encoded by other sequences in the same sample as well. This chain links TRBV6-6 with TRBJ1-1; 8 positions match TRBD1. The CDR3 consists of 16 residues. Germline V gene data show CDR1 as MNHNY and CDR2 as SVGAGI (reference sequence). V shed 2 bases and J 4 bases; nucleotides not matched to a gene: 9. This CDR3 is CASSYPTGAGFTEAFF. The CDR3 coding sequence is TGTGCCAGCAGTTACCCGACAGGGGCAGGTTTCACTGAAGCTTTCTTT.

This clone has just a few counts. This sequence joins TRBV19 and TRBJ1-1; D perhaps matches TRBD1 (6 bases). V was clipped by 6 bases and J by 3 bases, with 14 bases between them. Germline V gene lookup returns CDR1 LNHDA and CDR2 SQIVND (reference sequence). The CDR3 spans 14 residues. This CDR3 reads CASRPRGYHTEAFF. The CDR3, as DNA: TGTGCCAGTAGGCCCAGGGGCTATCACACTGAAGCTTTCTTT.